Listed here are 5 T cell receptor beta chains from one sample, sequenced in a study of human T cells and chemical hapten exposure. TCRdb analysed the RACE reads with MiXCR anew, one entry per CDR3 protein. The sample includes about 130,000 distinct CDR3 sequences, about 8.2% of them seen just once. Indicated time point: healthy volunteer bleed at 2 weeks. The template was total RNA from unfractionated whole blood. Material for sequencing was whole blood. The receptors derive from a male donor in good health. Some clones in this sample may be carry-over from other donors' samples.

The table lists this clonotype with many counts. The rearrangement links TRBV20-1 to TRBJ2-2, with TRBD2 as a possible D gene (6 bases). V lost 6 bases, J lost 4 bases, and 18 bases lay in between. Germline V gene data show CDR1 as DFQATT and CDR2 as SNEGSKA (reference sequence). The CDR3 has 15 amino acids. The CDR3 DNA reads TGCAGTGCAAAATCCACCCGGGGGTTCACCGGGGAGCTGTTTTTT. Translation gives CSAKSTRGFTGELFF.

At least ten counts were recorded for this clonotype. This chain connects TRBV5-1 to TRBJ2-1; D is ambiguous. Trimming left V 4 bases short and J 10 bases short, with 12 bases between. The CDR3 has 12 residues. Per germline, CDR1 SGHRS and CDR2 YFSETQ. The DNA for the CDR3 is TGCGCCAGCAGCCGTTCGACAAGCGAGCAGTTCTTC. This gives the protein CASSRSTSEQFF.

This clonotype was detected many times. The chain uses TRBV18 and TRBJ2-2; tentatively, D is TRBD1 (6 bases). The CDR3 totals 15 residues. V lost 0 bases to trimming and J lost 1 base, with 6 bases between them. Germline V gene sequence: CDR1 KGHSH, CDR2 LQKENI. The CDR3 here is CASSPPGGNTGELFF. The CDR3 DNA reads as TGTGCCAGCTCACCACCAGGGGGGAACACCGGGGAGCTGTTTTTT.

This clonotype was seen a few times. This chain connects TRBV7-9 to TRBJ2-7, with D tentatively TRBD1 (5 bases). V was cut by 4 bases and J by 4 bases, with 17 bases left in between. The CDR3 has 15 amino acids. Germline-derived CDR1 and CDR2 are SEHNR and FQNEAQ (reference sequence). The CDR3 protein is CASSSVRQGGYEQYF. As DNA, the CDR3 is TGTGCCAGCAGCTCTGTTAGGCAGGGCGGATACGAGCAGTACTTC.

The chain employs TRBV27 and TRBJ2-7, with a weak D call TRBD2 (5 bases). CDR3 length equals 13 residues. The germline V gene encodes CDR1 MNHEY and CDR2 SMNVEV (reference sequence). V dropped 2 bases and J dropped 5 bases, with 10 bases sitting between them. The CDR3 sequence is CASSLRGNNEQYF. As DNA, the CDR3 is TGTGCCAGCAGTTTACGGGGTAACAACGAGCAGTACTTC.